Listed here is a single T cell receptor (beta chain). Its target is not known. An input of roughly 0.5 to 1 ug of RNA was subjected to reverse transcription using random hexamers. One entry per CDR3 protein results from TCRdb running MiXCR on the immunoSEQ multiplex PCR reads. This table holds under 200,000 distinct CDR3 sequences, around 94% found once. The data derive from a study of CD8 T cells in Susac syndrome. The study's findings and limits: The relatively small number of individuals in the TCR sequencing and HLA analysis was acknowledged by the study.

The CDR3 spans 15 residues. Trimming cost V 2 bases and J 2 bases, with 12 bases left between them. Germline V gives CDR1 SGHDN, CDR2 FVKESK. The sequence was collected from a human donor with Susac syndrome. Specimen: CD4+ T cells from PBMCs. The chain carries TRBV14 and TRBJ1-1; the D gene is possibly TRBD1 (5 bases). The CDR3 bases are TGTGCCAGCAGCCAATTGAGGGGTACCAACACTGAAGCTTTCTTT. Encoded protein: CASSQLRGTNTEAFF.